The sequence of this T cell receptor beta chain was determined in a study of blood T cell repertoires in COVID-19. Background on the study: In each case, the material was cDNA or gDNA derived from T cells, B-cell-depleted T cells, or PBMCs.

Per the original data handling: Counts of nucleated cells, estimated from reference gene primer amplification, were obtained. Method: immunoSEQ multiplex PCR; TCRdb's copy keeps in-frame clones and lacks some. V, J and clone size derive from that table, while D and trimming were established from the DNA sequence. The repertoire holds 75,000 to 100,000 clones, approximately 90% seen once, with about 4.2% in the top ten. Germline V lookup: CDR1 MNHEY, CDR2 SVGEGT. Between the trimmed V and J ends, which lost 2 bases and 0 bases, there was a span of 20 bases. CDR3 length equals 19 residues. This sequence was found in a man aged 65 to 79 with acute or convalescent COVID-19. The chain recombines TRBV6-2 or TRBV6-3 with TRBJ2-1; D perhaps matches TRBD1 (6 bases). Sequenced: peripheral blood. CDR3 protein: CASSYPRVGGRSSYNEQFF. The DNA for the CDR3 is TGTGCCAGCAGTTACCCCCGGGTAGGGGGAAGGAGCTCCTACAATGAGCAGTTCTTC.